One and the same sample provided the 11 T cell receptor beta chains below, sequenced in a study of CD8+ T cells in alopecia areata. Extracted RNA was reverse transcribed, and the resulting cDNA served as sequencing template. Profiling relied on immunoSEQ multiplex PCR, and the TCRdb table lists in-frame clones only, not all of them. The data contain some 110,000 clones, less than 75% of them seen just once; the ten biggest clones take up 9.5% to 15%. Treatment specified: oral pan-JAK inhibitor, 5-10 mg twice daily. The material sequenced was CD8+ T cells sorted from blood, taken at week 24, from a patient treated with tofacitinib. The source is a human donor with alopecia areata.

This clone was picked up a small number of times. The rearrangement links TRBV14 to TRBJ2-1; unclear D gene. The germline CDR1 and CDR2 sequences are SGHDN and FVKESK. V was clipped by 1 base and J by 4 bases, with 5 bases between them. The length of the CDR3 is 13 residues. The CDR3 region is CASSQAPYNEQFF. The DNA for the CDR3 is TGTGCCAGCAGCCAAGCACCGTACAATGAGCAGTTCTTC.

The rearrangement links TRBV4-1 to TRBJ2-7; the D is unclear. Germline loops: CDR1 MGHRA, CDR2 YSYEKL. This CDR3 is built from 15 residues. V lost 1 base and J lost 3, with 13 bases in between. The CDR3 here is CASSQGFRQIYEQYF. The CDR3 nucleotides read TGCGCCAGCAGCCAAGGGTTCCGGCAGATCTACGAGCAGTACTTC.

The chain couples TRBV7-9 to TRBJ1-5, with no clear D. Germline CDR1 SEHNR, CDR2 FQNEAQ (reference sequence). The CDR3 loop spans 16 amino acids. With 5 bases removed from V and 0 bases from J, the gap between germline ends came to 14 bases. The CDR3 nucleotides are TGTGCCAGCAGCCCCCCCCACCAGAGTAGCAATCAGCCCCAGCATTTT. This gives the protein CASSPPHQSSNQPQHF.

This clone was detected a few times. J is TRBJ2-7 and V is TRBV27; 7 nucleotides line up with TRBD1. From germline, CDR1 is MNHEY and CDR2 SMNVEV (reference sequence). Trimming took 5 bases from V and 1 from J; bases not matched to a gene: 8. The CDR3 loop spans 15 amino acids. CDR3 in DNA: TGTGCCAGCAGTCCTCCCGGGACAGTTTCCTACGAGCAGTACTTC. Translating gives CASSPPGTVSYEQYF.

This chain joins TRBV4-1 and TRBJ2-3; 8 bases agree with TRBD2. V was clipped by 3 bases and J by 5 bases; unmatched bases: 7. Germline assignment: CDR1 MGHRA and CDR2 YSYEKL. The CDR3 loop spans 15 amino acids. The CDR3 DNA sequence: TGCGCCAGCAGCCATATACGGGGGGGCGAAGATACGCAGTATTTT. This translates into CASSHIRGGEDTQYF.

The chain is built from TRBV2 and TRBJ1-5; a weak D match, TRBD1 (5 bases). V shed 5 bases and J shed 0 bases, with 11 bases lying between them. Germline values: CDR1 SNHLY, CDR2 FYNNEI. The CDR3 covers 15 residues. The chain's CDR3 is CASSTTGPSNQPQHF. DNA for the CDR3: TGTGCCAGCAGTACTACGGGGCCTAGCAATCAGCCCCAGCATTTT.

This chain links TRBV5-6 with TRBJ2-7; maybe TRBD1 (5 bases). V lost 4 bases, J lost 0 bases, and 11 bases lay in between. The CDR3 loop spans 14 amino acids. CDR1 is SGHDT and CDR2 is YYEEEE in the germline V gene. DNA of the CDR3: TGTGCCAGCAGCATGACAGATAGCTCCTACGAGCAGTACTTC. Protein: CASSMTDSSYEQYF. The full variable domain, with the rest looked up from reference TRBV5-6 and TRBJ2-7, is DAGVTQSPTHLIKTRGQQVTLRCSPKSGHDTVSWYQQALGQGPQFIFQYYEEEERQRGNFPDRFSGHQFPNYSSELNVNALLLGDSALYLCASSMTDSSYEQYFGPGTRLTVT.

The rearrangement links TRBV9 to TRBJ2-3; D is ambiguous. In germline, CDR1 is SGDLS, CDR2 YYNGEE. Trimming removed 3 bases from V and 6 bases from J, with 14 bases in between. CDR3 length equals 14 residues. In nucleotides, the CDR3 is TGTGCCAGCAGCGGAAGGCCTGCTCAGGATACGCAGTATTTT. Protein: CASSGRPAQDTQYF.

CDR3 protein: CASSGQDYEQYF. CDR3 in DNA: TGTGCCAGCAGTGGCCAAGACTACGAGCAGTACTTC. The gene calls are TRBV7-9 and TRBJ2-7; D ambiguous. The V gene lost 6 bases and the J gene lost 3 bases, with 9 bases spanning the gap. CDR3 length: 12 amino acids. Germline V gene data show CDR1 as SEHNR and CDR2 as FQNEAQ (reference sequence).

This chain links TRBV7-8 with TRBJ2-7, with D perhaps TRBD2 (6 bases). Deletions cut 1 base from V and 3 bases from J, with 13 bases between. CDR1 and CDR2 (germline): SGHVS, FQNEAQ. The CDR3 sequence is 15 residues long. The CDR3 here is CASSLVWTTNYEQYF. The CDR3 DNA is TGTGCCAGCAGCTTAGTTTGGACTACCAACTACGAGCAGTACTTC. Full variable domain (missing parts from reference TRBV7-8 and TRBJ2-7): GAGVSQSPRYKVAKRGQDVALRCDPISGHVSLFWYQQALGQGPEFLTYFQNEAQLDKSGLPSDRFFAERPEGSVSTLKIQRTQQEDSAVYLCASSLVWTTNYEQYFGPGTRLTVT.

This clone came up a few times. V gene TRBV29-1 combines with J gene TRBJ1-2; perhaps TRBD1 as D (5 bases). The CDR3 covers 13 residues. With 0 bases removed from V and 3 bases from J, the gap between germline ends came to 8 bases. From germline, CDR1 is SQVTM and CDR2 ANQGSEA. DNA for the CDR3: TGCAGCGTTGAAGAGGTCAGGGACTATGGCTACACCTTC. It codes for CSVEEVRDYGYTF.